This passage covers 29 T cell receptor beta chains from one sample sequenced in a study of cytomegalovirus exposure and HLA in healthy donors. It was with 60 Vbeta and 13 Jbeta primers that the PCR ran. Libraries were prepared by immunoSEQ multiplex PCR; TCRdb keeps only in-frame clonotypes and omits some of them. This sample yields 250,000 to 300,000 clones, of which approximately 84% are seen a single time; more than 1.5% belongs to the top ten. The specimen was PBMCs. The receptors shown here come from a woman between 35 and 50 years old in good health and CMV-seropositive.

The chain combines TRBV29-1 with TRBJ2-1, with a tentative D call TRBD2 (6 bases). In germline, CDR1 is SQVTM, CDR2 ANQGSEA. Trimming left V 7 bases short and J 0 bases short, with 7 bases between. CDR3 length equals 12 residues. DNA for the CDR3: TGCAGCGCCGGGAGCTCCTACAATGAGCAGTTCTTC. Protein product: CSAGSSYNEQFF.

The chain has TRBV5-1 and TRBJ2-5; TRBD1 matches at 7 bases. Per germline, CDR1 SGHRS and CDR2 YFSETQ. The CDR3 extends over 15 amino acids. Trimming cost V 0 bases and J 1 base; bases outside gene matches: 3. The CDR3 DNA sequence: TGCGCCAGCAGCTTGGGGGACAGAATCCAAGAGACCCAGTACTTC. It translates to CASSLGDRIQETQYF.

This clone was picked up a small number of times. DNA for the CDR3: TGTGCCACGTCGGTATTTCCGAATGAAAAACTGTTTTTT. Its translation: CATSVFPNEKLFF. The rearrangement uses TRBV15 and TRBJ1-4; D is unresolved. Germline CDR1 and CDR2: LNHNV and YYDKDF (reference sequence). V lost 9 bases to trimming and J lost 5 bases, with 13 bases between them. The CDR3 totals 13 residues.

The chain recombines TRBV9 with TRBJ2-7; TRBD2 matches 10 bases. With 0 bases clipped from V and 6 bases from J, the junction kept 6 bases outside the gene matches. This CDR3 region has 15 residues. Germline assignment: CDR1 SGDLS and CDR2 YYNGEE. The CDR3 region is CASSVALAGEGEQYF. The DNA of the CDR3 is TGTGCCAGCAGCGTAGCGCTAGCGGGAGAAGGCGAGCAGTACTTC.

This chain uses TRBV10-3 with TRBJ2-5; TRBD1 agrees at 7 bases. The DNA end lines up better with TRBJ2-7; the J call may be wrong. Germline V gene lookup returns CDR1 ENHRY and CDR2 SYGVKD. CDR3 size: 15 residues. The CDR3 loop is CAISRDRGSSNEQYF. The CDR3 nucleotides read TGTGCCATCAGTCGGGACAGAGGCTCTTCGAACGAGCAGTACTTC.

V gene TRBV19 combines with J gene TRBJ1-1; D is undetermined. The CDR3 is 15 amino acids. The germline V gene encodes CDR1 LNHDA and CDR2 SQIVND (reference sequence). Trimming shortened V by 6 bases and J by 6 bases, and 20 bases separated the two germline ends. Here the CDR3 reads CASSPSGGRGAEAFF. The CDR3 nucleotides are TGTGCCAGTAGCCCGTCGGGCGGGAGAGGAGCTGAAGCTTTCTTT.

Worth noting for this clone: Different DNA sequences within this sample yield the same CDR3. The chain couples TRBV28 to TRBJ2-6, with D tentatively TRBD2 (6 bases). V shed 6 bases and J shed 0 bases, with 6 bases lying between them. Germline V lookup: CDR1 MDHEN, CDR2 SYDVKM. The length of the CDR3 is 14 residues. The CDR3 region is CASRRGSGANVLTF. CDR3 DNA sequence: TGTGCCAGCAGGCGGGGCTCTGGGGCCAACGTCCTGACTTTC.

This clone was counted between two and nine times. V gene TRBV10-2 combines with J gene TRBJ2-5; D may be TRBD1 (5 bases). The tail of the sequence fits TRBJ2-7 better, so the J call may be wrong. The CDR3 is 13 amino acids. CDR1 is WSHSY and CDR2 is SAAADI in the germline V gene. CDR3 loop: CASSLDSSYEQYF. The CDR3 DNA reads TGCGCCAGCAGCCTTGACAGCTCCTACGAGCAGTACTTC.

Of note for this clone: At the DNA level, this CDR3 is encoded by other sequences in the same sample as well. This chain links TRBV7-8 with TRBJ1-6, with D unclear. This CDR3 region has 15 residues. The germline V gene has CDR1 SGHVS and CDR2 FQNEAQ. The V end was cut by 5 bases, the J end by 6 bases, with 14 bases between. For the CDR3, the DNA is TGTGCCAGCAGCCTGCAGCGAAACCTTAATTCACCCCTCCACTTT. This codes for CASSLQRNLNSPLHF.

The chain recombines TRBV6-1 with TRBJ2-5; TRBD1 matches at 9 bases. Germline CDR1 MNHNS, CDR2 SASEGT. The CDR3 is 17 amino acids. J lost 3 bases, V lost 1 base, and 9 bases had no gene match. The CDR3 DNA reads TGTGCCAGCAGTGAAGAGACCTCCGGGACAGGGAAAGAGACCCAGTACTTC. This sequence encodes CASSEETSGTGKETQYF.

To note about this clone: At one end, the junction sequence differs from germline, possibly due to a read error. This rearrangement joins TRBV28 to TRBJ1-5; 7 positions match TRBD1. The CDR3 has 15 amino acids. In germline, CDR1 is MDHEN, CDR2 SYDVKM. The CDR3 coding sequence is TGTGCCAGCACTAAGGGAGGATCAGGGGGTCAGCTCCAGCATTTT. It yields the protein CASTKGGSGGQLQHF.

The chain is built from TRBV29-1 and TRBJ2-1; no firm D call. The CDR3 has 13 amino acids. Germline assignment: CDR1 SQVTM and CDR2 ANQGSEA. V lost 5 bases and J 5 bases, leaving 13 bases between the germline ends. This CDR3 reads CSVPGYSHNEQFF. The CDR3 DNA sequence: TGCAGCGTTCCCGGTTATTCTCACAATGAGCAGTTCTTC.

This clone was counted a few times. The chain employs TRBV6-1 and TRBJ1-1; D is undetermined. This CDR3 comprises 11 residues. Trimming shortened V by 6 bases and J by 1 base, and 3 bases separated the two germline ends. The V gene's germline CDR1 is MNHNS and CDR2 SASEGT. CDR3 sequence: CASRQNTEAFF. The DNA of the CDR3 is TGTGCCAGCAGACAGAACACTGAAGCTTTCTTT.

The CDR3 loop is CASSFGGLQEQFF. In nucleotides, the CDR3 is TGTGCCAGCAGCTTCGGAGGCCTACAGGAGCAGTTCTTC. The rearrangement links TRBV7-2 to TRBJ2-1; the D gene is possibly TRBD2 (5 bases). The CDR3 spans 13 residues. Germline assignment: CDR1 SGHTA and CDR2 FQGNSA. The V end lost 3 bases, the J end lost 10 bases, and 13 bases lay between the germline ends. Drawing the rest from reference TRBV7-2 and TRBJ2-1, the complete variable domain is GAGVSQSPSNKVTEKGKDVELRCDPISGHTALYWYRQSLGQGLEFLIYFQGNSAPDKSGLPSDRFSAERTGGSVSTLTIQRTQQEDSAVYLCASSFGGLQEQFFGPGTRLTVL.

V gene TRBV5-6 combines with J gene TRBJ1-1, with a weak D call TRBD1 (5 bases). The CDR3 totals 17 residues. Trimming removed 4 bases at V and 3 bases at J, with 22 bases between. Germline CDR1 is SGHDT and CDR2 is YYEEEE. This chain's CDR3 is CASSPTGPGRMYTEAFF. The CDR3 coding sequence is TGTGCCAGCAGCCCAACGGGTCCAGGGAGGATGTACACTGAAGCTTTCTTT.

The chain combines TRBV30 with TRBJ2-2; D perhaps matches TRBD2 (6 bases). V shed 0 bases and J shed 1 base, with 12 bases lying between them. Germline CDR1 is GTSNPN and CDR2 is SVGIG (reference sequence). This CDR3 is built from 16 residues. CDR3 nucleotide sequence: TGTGCCTGGAGTGTAATCCTAGCGAGGAACACCGGGGAGCTGTTTTTT. Translated, it gives CAWSVILARNTGELFF.

The chain carries TRBV7-8 and TRBJ2-1; TRBD2 agrees at 8 bases. This CDR3 contains 16 residues. Germline trimming cut 8 bases from V and 6 bases from J; bases unmatched to any gene: 15. The germline V gene encodes CDR1 SGHVS and CDR2 FQNEAQ. The CDR3 DNA reads as TGTGCCAGCTCGAGGAGAGAGGGGACTAGAAGCAATGAGCAGTTCTTC. It specifies CASSRREGTRSNEQFF.

CDR3 loop: CASSQDRKNTEAFF. The CDR3 region has the DNA TGTGCCAGCTCACAGGACAGGAAGAACACTGAAGCTTTCTTT. J is TRBJ1-1 and V is TRBV18; TRBD1 matches 7 bases. In germline, CDR1 is KGHSH, CDR2 LQKENI. With 4 bases clipped from V and 1 base from J, the junction kept 3 bases outside the gene matches. The CDR3 contains 14 residues.

This chain connects TRBV9 to TRBJ1-1, with D possibly being TRBD1 (5 bases). The germline V gene encodes CDR1 SGDLS and CDR2 YYNGEE. The V end lost 6 bases, the J end lost 2 bases, and 17 bases lay between the germline ends. CDR3 length equals 15 residues. CDR3 bases: TGTGCCAGCATCCTAAGGGGCAGTTCCAACACTGAAGCTTTCTTT. It encodes CASILRGSSNTEAFF.

This clone was picked up a small number of times. This chain connects TRBV5-1 to TRBJ2-5; possibly TRBD2 for D (5 bases). This CDR3 region has 13 residues. Germline lookup yields CDR1 SGHRS and CDR2 YFSETQ. Trimming removed 3 bases at V and 1 base at J, with 7 bases between. CDR3 in amino acids: CASSSRGQETQYF. CDR3 bases: TGCGCCAGCAGCTCCCGGGGCCAAGAGACCCAGTACTTC.

The V gene is TRBV18, the J gene TRBJ1-2; TRBD1 aligns across 7 bases. The germline gives CDR1 KGHSH, CDR2 LQKENI. The V and J ends lost 3 bases and 4 bases, in that order; junction bases with no gene match: 2. The CDR3 runs 13 residues. Here the CDR3 reads CASSPQGGYGYTF. The CDR3 DNA reads as TGTGCCAGCTCACCGCAGGGGGGCTATGGCTACACCTTC.

A few counts support this clone. V gene TRBV5-1 combines with J gene TRBJ2-7; D remains unclear. Trimming pared 5 bases from V and 0 bases from J, leaving 9 bases between. Germline V lookup: CDR1 SGHRS, CDR2 YFSETQ. The CDR3 loop spans 13 amino acids. The CDR3, as DNA: TGCGCCAGCAGTCGAGACACCTCCTACGAGCAGTACTTC. It is translated as CASSRDTSYEQYF.

The chain uses TRBV5-1 and TRBJ2-5, with 7 bases matching TRBD2. The ends lost 4 bases at V and 5 bases at J; junction bases unmatched: 11. CDR3 length equals 15 residues. The germline V gene has CDR1 SGHRS and CDR2 YFSETQ. In DNA form, the CDR3 reads TGCGCCAGCAGCCGTGAGGCGGGAGTGGCGGAGACCCAGTACTTC. This encodes CASSREAGVAETQYF.

The rearrangement uses TRBV7-9 and TRBJ2-5; TRBD2 matches 10 bases. The V and J ends lost 6 bases and 1 base, in that order; junction bases with no gene match: 8. The length of the CDR3 is 16 residues. Germline loops: CDR1 SEHNR, CDR2 FQNEAQ (reference sequence). CDR3 DNA: TGTGCCAGCAGACTCACTAGCGGGGCCTCCCAAGAGACCCAGTACTTC. Amino acids: CASRLTSGASQETQYF.

V is TRBV6-5 and J is TRBJ2-7; D ambiguous. Germline CDR1 reads MNHEY; CDR2 reads SVGAGI. V shed 4 bases and J shed 7 bases, with 14 bases lying between them. The CDR3 is 13 residues long. For the CDR3, the DNA is TGTGCCAGCAGTTCCCTAATGTCAACGGAGCAGTACTTC. It codes for CASSSLMSTEQYF.

This chain links TRBV6-1 with TRBJ1-1, with 8 bases lining up with TRBD1. This CDR3 spans 14 amino acids. Germline values: CDR1 MNHNS, CDR2 SASEGT. V lost 5 bases, J lost 4 bases, and 6 bases stayed unmatched. CDR3 sequence (DNA): TGTGCCAGCAGTAAACAGGGGGAAGGCACTGAAGCTTTCTTT. It yields the protein CASSKQGEGTEAFF.

The rearrangement links TRBV6-1 to TRBJ1-2; the D gene is possibly TRBD1 (6 bases). Germline V lookup: CDR1 MNHNS, CDR2 SASEGT. CDR3 length: 15 residues. Trimming stripped 5 bases from V and 3 bases from J, with 16 bases between. CDR3 bases: TGTGCCAGCAGTCCGCAACCGGACAGTTACTATGGCTACACCTTC. It is translated as CASSPQPDSYYGYTF.

The chain recombines TRBV19 with TRBJ1-1; possible D gene TRBD1, 5 bases. Germline assignment: CDR1 LNHDA and CDR2 SQIVND (reference sequence). CDR3 length: 12 amino acids. Between the trimmed V and J ends, which lost 10 bases and 7 bases, there was a span of 16 bases. CDR3 nucleotides: TGTGCCACCACGGGGGGTGCTGGTGAAGCTTTCTTT. This encodes CATTGGAGEAFF.

The chain joins TRBV29-1 to TRBJ2-1, with 14 bases that match TRBD2. Germline lookup yields CDR1 SQVTM and CDR2 ANQGSEA. The CDR3 spans 16 residues. V gave up 7 bases and J gave up 9 bases; unmatched junction bases: 14. The chain's CDR3 is CSGAPTSGRAGSEQFF. The CDR3 nucleotides are TGCAGCGGGGCCCCGACTAGCGGGAGGGCCGGTAGTGAGCAGTTCTTC.